The rows below give T cell receptor beta chains drawn from one sample of a study of molecular identifiers for immune sequencing clone quantification. Each CDR3 protein gets one entry after TCRdb re-called the PCR reads with MiXCR. Counted here are more than 550,000 distinct CDR3 sequences, around 25% occurring once; the ten biggest clones make up roughly 0.83%. Sequencing input: naive CD8+ T cells from blood, with Jurkat cell RNA spiked in. Receptor source: a human donor in good health. Some libraries in this study had Jurkat cell RNA spiked in. Both conserved end residues are part of each CDR3. The order of the fields is D gene, V gene, J gene, clone size, CDR3 DNA, CDR3 protein. The D gene is left open where the match is weak. Some rows mark clone size as missing; the rest say once, few, many or name a class of expanded clone.

>NA|TRBV7-9|TRBJ2-3|many
TGTGCCAGCTCACCACCGGGCACAGATACGCAGTATTTT
CASSPPGTDTQYF
>NA|TRBV28|TRBJ2-7|many
TGTGCCAGCAGTCTCCCGAGGTTCTCCTACGAGCAGTACTTC
CASSLPRFSYEQYF
>NA|TRBV7-9|TRBJ2-7|many
TGTGCCAGCAGCCGGGACCTTACCTACGAGCAGTACTTC
CASSRDLTYEQYF
>NA|TRBV4-2|TRBJ1-2|few
TGTGCCAGCAGCCACCCCCAGGGAGATAACTATGGCTACACCTTC
CASSHPQGDNYGYTF
>TRBD2|TRBV23-1|TRBJ2-7|NA
TGCGCCAGCAGTCAATCTGGACTAGCGGGGCCGGGCTCCTACGAGCAGTACTTC
CASSQSGLAGPGSYEQYF
>NA|TRBV5-3|TRBJ2-7|NA
TGTGCCAGCAGCTCCCACAGGGACTACGCGCAGTACTTC
CASSSHRDYAQYF
>TRBD2|TRBV4-2|TRBJ2-7|NA
TGTGCCAGCAGCCAAAAAGCGGGACCTACTGGGCGCTCCTACGAGCAGTACTTC
CASSQKAGPTGRSYEQYF
>TRBD1|TRBV6-2/TRBV6-3|TRBJ2-1|once
TGTGCCAGCAGACCCCGACAGGGGAGGAGGAATGAGCAGTTCTTC
CASRPRQGRRNEQFF
>TRBD2|TRBV20-1|TRBJ2-2|few
TGCAGTGCTAGACTAGCGGGGGGGCCCGGGGAGCTGTTTTTT
CSARLAGGPGELFF
>NA|TRBV5-6|TRBJ2-7|many
TGTGCCAGCAGCTTGCGTGCCGACTACGAGCAGTACTTC
CASSLRADYEQYF
>NA|TRBV5-1|TRBJ1-1|many
TGCGCCAGCCAGGACAGCCATTTGAACACTGAAGCTTTCTTT
CASQDSHLNTEAFF
>NA|TRBV28|TRBJ2-1|NA
TGTGCCAGCCGACCGAGGGGATCCTACAATGAGCAGTTCTTC
CASRPRGSYNEQFF
>NA|TRBV7-9|TRBJ2-2|many
TGTGCCATCAGAGCGGAGCCCGGGGAGCTGTTTTTT
CAIRAEPGELFF
>NA|TRBV13|TRBJ2-4|many
TGTGCCAGCAGCCCTTATGGAGGGGCCCTACAAGACATTCAGTACTTC
CASSPYGGALQDIQYF
>NA|TRBV4-1|TRBJ1-2|many
TGCGCCAGCAGCCCTACTACAGAGAACTATGGCTACACCTTC
CASSPTTENYGYTF
>TRBD2|TRBV7-9|TRBJ2-1|NA
TGTGCCAGCAGCTTACCCCGACTAGCGGAGGAACTTTACAATGAGCAGTTCTTC
CASSLPRLAEELYNEQFF
>NA|TRBV28|TRBJ2-3|many
TGTGCCAGCAGTGGAAGCGGTGAGGTGAAAGATACGCAGTATTTT
CASSGSGEVKDTQYF
>TRBD1|TRBV7-9|TRBJ2-7|NA
TGTGCCAGCAGCTTACTTGGGGACAGAAACTACGAGCAGTACTTC
CASSLLGDRNYEQYF
>NA|TRBV9|TRBJ2-5|many
TGTGCCAGCAGCCCCCCGGCTGGGGGGCGCGAGACCCAGTACTTC
CASSPPAGGRETQYF
>NA|TRBV7-9|TRBJ1-4|few
TGTGCCAGCAGCTTAGAAAAGGGTACTAATGAAAAACTGTTTTTT
CASSLEKGTNEKLFF
>NA|TRBV14|TRBJ2-7|NA
TGTGCCAGCAGCCAAGATGAATTGGCCTACGAGTGGTACTTC
CASSQDELAYEWYF
>NA|TRBV28|TRBJ2-7|many
TGTGCCAGCAGTTCCGGGGACCGCTCCTACGAGCAGTACTTC
CASSSGDRSYEQYF
>NA|TRBV13|TRBJ2-7|NA
TGTGCCAGCAGCTTAGAGGGGAACCGTTACGAGCAGTACTTC
CASSLEGNRYEQYF
>NA|TRBV12-3/TRBV12-4|TRBJ1-6|many
TGTGCCAGCAGTTTAGGAACAGGAGGTAATTCACCCCTCCACTTT
CASSLGTGGNSPLHF
>NA|TRBV29-1|TRBJ2-3|many
TGCAGCGTTGAAGATCACGAGCACCCAGATACGCAGTATTTT
CSVEDHEHPDTQYF
>TRBD2|TRBV5-1|TRBJ2-1|many
TGCGCCAGCAGCACCGGGACTAGCGGGAGTGATGAGCAGTTCTTC
CASSTGTSGSDEQFF
>NA|TRBV27|TRBJ2-7|NA
TGTGCCAGCAGTACCCTTACTTCCTACGAGCAGTACTTC
CASSTLTSYEQYF
>TRBD1|TRBV28|TRBJ1-1|many
TGTGCCAGCAGTGGCACAGGGGGCATCACTGAAGCTTTCTTT
CASSGTGGITEAFF